These 10 T cell receptor beta chains came from one sample sequenced in a study of CD8 T cells in Susac syndrome. cDNA came from approximately 0.5 to 1 ug RNA primed by random hexamers. TCRdb itself ran the immunoSEQ multiplex PCR reads through MiXCR, one entry per CDR3 protein. The repertoire holds hundreds of thousands of distinct CDR3 sequences, with over 75% as singletons. What was sequenced was CD8+ T cells from PBMCs. The receptors here all came from a human donor with multiple sclerosis.

The rearrangement uses TRBV28 and TRBJ1-1; 7 bases match TRBD1. CDR1 and CDR2 (germline): MDHEN, SYDVKM. V lost 5 bases and J lost 4; bases outside the gene matches: 7. The CDR3 runs to 14 residues. The CDR3 here is CASSPTNRGTEAFF. The CDR3 coding sequence is TGTGCCAGCAGTCCTACAAACAGGGGCACTGAAGCTTTCTTT.

The V call is TRBV7-9, the J call TRBJ2-7, with TRBD1 matching 8 bases. CDR1 is SEHNR and CDR2 is FQNEAQ in the germline V gene (reference sequence). The CDR3 has 14 residues. With 5 bases clipped from V and 3 bases from J, the junction kept 6 bases outside the gene matches. The CDR3 protein is CASSPWDRYYEQYF. The CDR3 DNA follows: TGTGCCAGCAGCCCCTGGGACAGGTACTACGAGCAGTACTTC.

The chain carries TRBV28 and TRBJ2-5; D might be TRBD2 (5 bases). V was cut by 10 bases and J by 2 bases, with 20 bases left in between. The CDR3 loop spans 15 amino acids. Germline lookup yields CDR1 MDHEN and CDR2 SYDVKM. The CDR3: CATQRDLGGQETQYF. The CDR3 region has the DNA TGTGCCACCCAGAGGGATTTAGGAGGACAAGAGACCCAGTACTTC.

The chain combines TRBV28 with TRBJ2-7, with TRBD1 matching 7 bases. The CDR3 spans 13 residues. Germline V gives CDR1 MDHEN, CDR2 SYDVKM. V shed 9 bases and J 5 bases; nucleotides not matched to a gene: 10. CDR3 nucleotides: TGTGCCAGTAGAAAACAGGGGATCCACGAGCAGTACTTC. It encodes CASRKQGIHEQYF.

This chain connects TRBV12-3 or TRBV12-4 to TRBJ1-2, with 7 bases that match TRBD1. The ends lost 5 bases at V and 7 bases at J; junction bases unmatched: 7. The CDR3 extends over 13 amino acids. CDR3 loop: CASSLDRATGYTF. The CDR3 region has the DNA TGTGCCAGCAGTCTTGACAGGGCGACTGGCTACACCTTC.

The chain combines TRBV27 with TRBJ2-7; possible D gene TRBD2, 6 bases. Per the germline V gene, CDR1 is MNHEY and CDR2 is SMNVEV (reference sequence). Trimming took 1 base from V and 1 from J, leaving 8 bases between them. This CDR3 spans 14 amino acids. DNA for the CDR3: TGTGCCAGCAGTTTATTGGCGGGGTCCTACGAGCAGTACTTC. It specifies CASSLLAGSYEQYF.

The V gene is TRBV2, the J gene TRBJ1-1; a possible D gene is TRBD1 (5 bases). Trimming took off 7 bases at V and 1 base at J, with 16 bases between the two ends. The germline V gene encodes CDR1 SNHLY and CDR2 FYNNEI. The CDR3 loop spans 15 amino acids. The CDR3 bases are TGTGCCAGCATTCGACAACAGGTCGCGAACACTGAAGCTTTCTTT. It yields the protein CASIRQQVANTEAFF.

This rearrangement joins TRBV28 to TRBJ1-4; 10 bases align to TRBD1. This CDR3 has 16 amino acids. V shed 6 bases, J shed 7 bases, and the junction held 11 bases outside the gene matches. Germline CDR1 MDHEN, CDR2 SYDVKM. The CDR3 spells CASRPDRGPAGEKLFF. The CDR3, as DNA: TGTGCCAGCAGACCAGACAGGGGGCCGGCGGGTGAAAAACTGTTTTTT.

This clonotype showed up just once. The gene calls are TRBV6-2 or TRBV6-3 and TRBJ1-2; D gene ambiguous. The V gene lost 6 bases and the J gene lost 10 bases, with 18 bases spanning the gap. The CDR3 loop spans 13 amino acids. Germline CDR1 is MNHEY and CDR2 is SVGEGT. CDR3 region: CASRTLPLRAYTF. The CDR3 DNA is TGTGCCAGCAGGACACTACCCCTCCGCGCCTACACCTTC.

The J gene is TRBJ2-2, the V gene TRBV6-5; possibly TRBD1 for D (6 bases). Germline V CDR1 and CDR2: MNHEY, SVGAGI. Deletions cut 10 bases from V and 4 bases from J, with 19 bases between. The CDR3 is made up of 15 amino acids. This chain's CDR3 is CATLEPGHPTGELFF. The CDR3 DNA reads TGTGCCACCCTAGAACCGGGACATCCCACCGGGGAGCTGTTTTTT.